This record looks at one TCR beta chain sequence and its context. Its antigen is unknown. With only one base between it and a far larger clone, this is likely a read error. At the DNA level, this CDR3 is encoded by other sequences in the same sample as well. Genomic DNA for unsorted samples was obtained from about 90 million PBMCs. Data came from immunoSEQ multiplex PCR; TCRdb stores just in-frame clones and leaves some out. In the table there are hundreds of thousands of clones, about 82% of which are singletons. This record belongs to a study of shared clonotypes between healthy human individuals. This CDR3 is built from 15 residues. V lost 5 bases and J lost 1, with 11 bases in between. The germline V gene has CDR1 LGHNA and CDR2 YNFKEQ. Findings and caveats of the study: Having only a few donors restricted how much genetic and exposure-history diversity was captured.

The receptor comes from a woman in her 40s in good health. Some clones in this sample may be carry-over from other donors' samples. This chain links TRBV4-2 with TRBJ2-2; D is possibly TRBD1 (5 bases). The sequenced material came from PBMCs. The CDR3 sequence is CASSASGQNTGELFF. CDR3 DNA: TGTGCCAGCAGCGCATCAGGGCAGAACACCGGGGAGCTGTTTTTT.